The source of this T cell receptor beta chain is a study of neurological immune-mediated disorders. Study results and limitations: No expanded-clone CDR3 amino acid sequence recurred across subjects, suggesting private TCR-beta repertoires.

This clonotype was found many times. Its antigen is as yet unknown. TCRdb ran MiXCR on the 5' RACE reads and lists one entry per CDR3 protein. Among more than 75,000 distinct CDR3 sequences listed, 10% were seen once. CDR3 length: 12 residues. From germline, CDR1 is DFQATT and CDR2 SNEGSKA (reference sequence). The chain carries TRBV20-1 and TRBJ2-7; D not certain. The clonotype originates from a man in his forties or fifties in good health. The material sequenced was PBMCs. The CDR3 loop reads CSHSRRSHEQYF. The CDR3 DNA reads as TGCAGCCACTCCCGGCGGAGTCACGAGCAGTACTTC.